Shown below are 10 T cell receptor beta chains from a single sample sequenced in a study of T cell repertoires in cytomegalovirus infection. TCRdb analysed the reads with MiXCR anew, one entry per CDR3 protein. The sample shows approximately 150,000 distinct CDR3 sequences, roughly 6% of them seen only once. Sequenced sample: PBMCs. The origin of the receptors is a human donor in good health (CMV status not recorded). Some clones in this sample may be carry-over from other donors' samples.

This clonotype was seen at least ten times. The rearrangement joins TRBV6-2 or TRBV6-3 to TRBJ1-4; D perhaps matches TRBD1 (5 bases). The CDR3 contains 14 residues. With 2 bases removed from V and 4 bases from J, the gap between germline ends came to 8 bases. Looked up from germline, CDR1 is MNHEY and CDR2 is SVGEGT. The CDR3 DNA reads TGTGCCAGCAGTTACGGGACGGGTAATGAAAAACTGTTTTTT. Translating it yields CASSYGTGNEKLFF.

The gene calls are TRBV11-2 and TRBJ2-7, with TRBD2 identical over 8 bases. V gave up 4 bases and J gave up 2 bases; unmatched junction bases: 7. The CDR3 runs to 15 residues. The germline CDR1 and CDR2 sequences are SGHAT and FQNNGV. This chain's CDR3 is CASSSPPGLAYEQYF. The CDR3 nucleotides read TGTGCCAGCAGCTCACCACCGGGACTAGCCTACGAGCAGTACTTC.

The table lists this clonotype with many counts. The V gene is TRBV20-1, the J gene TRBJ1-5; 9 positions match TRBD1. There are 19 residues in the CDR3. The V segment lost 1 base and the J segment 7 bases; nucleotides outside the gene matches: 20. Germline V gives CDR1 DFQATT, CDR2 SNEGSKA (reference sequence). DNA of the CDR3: TGCAGTGCTAGAGTTCCGGCCGGGACAGGGCTGATTTCGTACCAGCCCCAGCATTTT. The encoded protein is CSARVPAGTGLISYQPQHF.

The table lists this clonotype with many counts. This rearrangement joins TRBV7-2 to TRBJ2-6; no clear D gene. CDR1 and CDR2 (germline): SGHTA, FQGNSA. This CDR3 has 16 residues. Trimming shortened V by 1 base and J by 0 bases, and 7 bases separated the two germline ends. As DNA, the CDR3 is TGTGCCAGCAGCTTAGAAGGCACCTCTGGGGCCAACGTCCTGACTTTC. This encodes CASSLEGTSGANVLTF.

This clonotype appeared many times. CDR3 sequence reads: CASSLAHRAYEQYF. DNA for the CDR3: TGTGCCAGCAGCTTAGCGCACAGGGCCTACGAGCAGTACTTC. V usage is TRBV7-8 and J usage is TRBJ2-7; maybe TRBD1 (6 bases). The CDR3 consists of 14 residues. Germline CDR1 is SGHVS and CDR2 is FQNEAQ. Trimming stripped 0 bases from V and 2 bases from J, with 8 bases between.

CDR3 nucleotide sequence: TGCAGCGTTGAAGCGGGAGGGGGTGATACGCAGTATTTT. Translation gives CSVEAGGGDTQYF. This rearrangement joins TRBV29-1 to TRBJ2-3; 8 nucleotides agree with TRBD2. Losses at the gene ends were 1 base for V and 6 bases for J; bases not matched to a gene: 3. Per germline, CDR1 SQVTM and CDR2 ANQGSEA. This CDR3 is built from 13 residues.

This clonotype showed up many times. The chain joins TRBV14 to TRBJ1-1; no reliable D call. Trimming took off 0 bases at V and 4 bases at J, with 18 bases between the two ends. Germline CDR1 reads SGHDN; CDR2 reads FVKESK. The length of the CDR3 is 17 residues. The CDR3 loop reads CASSQDSRALWGTEAFF. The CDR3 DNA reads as TGTGCCAGCAGCCAAGATTCCCGGGCGTTGTGGGGCACTGAAGCTTTCTTT. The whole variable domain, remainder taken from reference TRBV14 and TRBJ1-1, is EAGVTQFPSHSVIEKGQTVTLRCDPISGHDNLYWYRRVMGKEIKFLLHFVKESKQDESGMPNNRFLAERTGGTYSTLKVQPAELEDSGVYFCASSQDSRALWGTEAFFGQGTRLTVV.

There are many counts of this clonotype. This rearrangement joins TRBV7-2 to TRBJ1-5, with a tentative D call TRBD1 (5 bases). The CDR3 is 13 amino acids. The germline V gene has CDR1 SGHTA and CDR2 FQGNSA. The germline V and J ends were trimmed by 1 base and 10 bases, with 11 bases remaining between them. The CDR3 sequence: CASSLDGQGPQHF. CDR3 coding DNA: TGTGCCAGCAGCTTAGATGGGCAGGGTCCCCAGCATTTT.

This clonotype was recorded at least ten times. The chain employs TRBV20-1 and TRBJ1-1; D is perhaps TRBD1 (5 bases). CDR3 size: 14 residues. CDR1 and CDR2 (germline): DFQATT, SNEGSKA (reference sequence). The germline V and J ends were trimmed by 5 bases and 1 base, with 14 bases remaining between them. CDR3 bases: TGCAGTGCTTCCCGGGGCCAGAAGAACACTGAAGCTTTCTTT. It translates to CSASRGQKNTEAFF.

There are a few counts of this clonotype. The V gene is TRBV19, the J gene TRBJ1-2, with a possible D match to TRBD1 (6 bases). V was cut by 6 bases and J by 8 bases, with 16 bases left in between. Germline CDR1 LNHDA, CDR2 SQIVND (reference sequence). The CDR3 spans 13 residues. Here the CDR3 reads CASRGPGGVGYTF. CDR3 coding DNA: TGTGCCAGTAGGGGGCCTGGGGGCGTCGGCTACACCTTC.